This T cell receptor beta chain was captured by sequencing in a study of cytomegalovirus exposure and HLA in healthy donors. The study ran its PCR with 60 Vbeta and 13 Jbeta primers. Sequencing used immunoSEQ multiplex PCR; TCRdb keeps in-frame clones, though not all of them. The table has 200,000 to 250,000 clones, about 77% seen once. Per the germline V gene, CDR1 is SGDLS and CDR2 is YYNGEE. The CDR3 is 18 amino acids. Trimming shortened V by 4 bases and J by 0 bases, and 22 bases separated the two germline ends. Source material: PBMCs. The TCR was taken from a woman aged 30 to 39 in good health and CMV-seronegative. The J gene is TRBJ1-2, the V gene TRBV9; D is possibly TRBD1 (5 bases). CDR3 in amino acids: CASSRWTSHEPPNYGYTF. CDR3 in DNA: TGTGCCAGCAGCCGGTGGACATCTCACGAACCTCCTAACTATGGCTACACCTTC.